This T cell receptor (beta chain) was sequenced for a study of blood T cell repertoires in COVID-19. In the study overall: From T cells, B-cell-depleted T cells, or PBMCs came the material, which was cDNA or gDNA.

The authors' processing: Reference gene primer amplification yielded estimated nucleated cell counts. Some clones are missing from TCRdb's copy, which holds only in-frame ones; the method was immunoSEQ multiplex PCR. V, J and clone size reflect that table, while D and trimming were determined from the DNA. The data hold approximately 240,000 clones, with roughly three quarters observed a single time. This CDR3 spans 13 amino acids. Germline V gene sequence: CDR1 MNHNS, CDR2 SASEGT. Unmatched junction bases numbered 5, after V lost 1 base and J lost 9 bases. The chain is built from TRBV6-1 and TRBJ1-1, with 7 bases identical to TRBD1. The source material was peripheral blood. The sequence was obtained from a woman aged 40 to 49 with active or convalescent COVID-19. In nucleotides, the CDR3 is TGTGCCAGCAGTGAAGACTGGAGGGGGCAAGCTTTCTTT. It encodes CASSEDWRGQAFF.